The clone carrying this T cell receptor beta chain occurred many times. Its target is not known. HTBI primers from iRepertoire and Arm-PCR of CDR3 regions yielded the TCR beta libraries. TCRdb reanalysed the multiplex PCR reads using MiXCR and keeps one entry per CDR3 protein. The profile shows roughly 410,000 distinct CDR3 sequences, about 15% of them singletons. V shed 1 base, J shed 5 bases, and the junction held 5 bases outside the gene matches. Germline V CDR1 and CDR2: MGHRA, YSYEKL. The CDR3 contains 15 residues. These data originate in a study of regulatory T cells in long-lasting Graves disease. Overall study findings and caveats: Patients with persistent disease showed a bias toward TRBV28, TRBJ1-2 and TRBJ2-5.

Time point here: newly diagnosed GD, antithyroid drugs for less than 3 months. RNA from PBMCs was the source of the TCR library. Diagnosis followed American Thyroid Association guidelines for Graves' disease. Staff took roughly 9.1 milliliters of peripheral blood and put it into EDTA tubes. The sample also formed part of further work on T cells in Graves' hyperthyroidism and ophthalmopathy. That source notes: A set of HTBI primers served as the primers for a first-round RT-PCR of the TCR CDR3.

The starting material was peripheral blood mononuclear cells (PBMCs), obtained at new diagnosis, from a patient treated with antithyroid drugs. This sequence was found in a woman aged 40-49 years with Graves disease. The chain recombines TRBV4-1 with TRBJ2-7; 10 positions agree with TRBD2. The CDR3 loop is CASSQGLAGIHEQYF. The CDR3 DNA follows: TGCGCCAGCAGCCAAGGACTAGCGGGTATCCACGAGCAGTACTTC.